Listed below are T cell receptor beta chains from one sample, sequenced in a study of control samples from healthy donors and cancer patients. Profiling relied on immunoSEQ multiplex PCR, and the TCRdb table lists in-frame clones only, not all of them. The top ten clones hold 14% of a sample with about 130,000 clones, roughly 94% of them seen once. Sequenced input: PBMCs. Receptors originate from a man aged 55 to 69 with colorectal cancer. The CDR3 runs from the conserved cysteine through the conserved F or W. A D gene is named only where the DNA matches it firmly. Some rows mark clone size as missing; the rest say once, few, many or name a class of expanded clone.

TRBV6-1	14	.	.	TRBJ1-1	CASSEGTSRTEAFF	TGTGCCAGCAGTGAGGGTACATCGCGTACTGAAGCTTTCTTT
TRBV5-1	11	.	.	TRBJ2-1	CASSLGWEQFF	TGCGCCAGCAGCTTGGGTTGGGAGCAGTTCTTC
TRBV5-3	17	TRBD1	.	TRBJ2-7	CARSSIRQGTLSYEQYF	TGTGCCAGAAGCTCGATTCGACAGGGGACCCTCTCCTACGAGCAGTACTTC
TRBV5-4	15	TRBD2	.	TRBJ2-1	CASSLGAGAYNEQFF	TGTGCCAGCAGCTTGGGGGCGGGGGCCTACAATGAGCAGTTCTTC
TRBV7-2	12	.	once	TRBJ1-2	CASSLVGHGYTF	TGTGCCAGCAGCTTAGTTGGGCATGGCTACACCTTC
TRBV11-2	16	TRBD2	.	TRBJ2-7	CASSPGGAGSSYEQYF	TGTGCCAGCAGCCCCGGGGGGGCAGGGAGCTCCTACGAGCAGTACTTC
TRBV18	13	.	.	TRBJ2-6	CASQASGANVLTF	TGTGCCAGCCAGGCATCGGGGGCCAACGTCCTGACTTTC
TRBV5-1	14	.	.	TRBJ1-1	CASSLFGSQTEAFF	TGCGCCAGCAGCTTGTTTGGTAGTCAGACTGAAGCTTTCTTT
TRBV3-1/TRBV3-2	15	.	.	TRBJ1-1	CASTQLAYGNTEAFF	TGTGCCAGCACCCAACTCGCATACGGGAACACTGAAGCTTTCTTT
TRBV7-9	14	TRBD1	.	TRBJ2-5	CASSPGQGGQTQYF	TGTGCCAGCAGCCCTGGACAGGGCGGGCAGACCCAGTACTTC
TRBV6-5	14	TRBD1	.	TRBJ2-1	CASSFGQGENEQFF	TGTGCCAGCAGTTTCGGACAGGGGGAAAATGAGCAGTTCTTC
TRBV9	14	.	.	TRBJ1-2	CASNTPTGLHGYTF	TGTGCCAGCAACACCCCCACAGGTTTGCATGGCTACACCTTC
TRBV19	14	.	.	TRBJ2-3	CASSPDLTTDTQYF	TGTGCCAGTAGCCCGGACTTAACCACAGATACGCAGTATTTT
TRBV3-1/TRBV3-2	12	.	.	TRBJ1-4	CASSHSSEKLFF	TGTGCCAGCAGCCACAGTAGTGAAAAACTGTTTTTT
TRBV6-2/TRBV6-3	15	.	.	TRBJ1-6	CASSSSLGINSPLHF	TGTGCCAGCAGCTCCTCGTTGGGGATTAATTCACCCCTCCACTTT
TRBV4-1	11	.	.	TRBJ1-1	CASSRDTEAFF	TGCGCCAGCAGCCGAGACACTGAAGCTTTCTTT
TRBV25-1	15	.	once	TRBJ2-3	CASSEYGDATDTQYF	TGTGCCAGCAGTGAATATGGGGACGCCACAGATACGCAGTATTTT
TRBV6-5	14	.	.	TRBJ2-5	CASSLGPPQETQYF	TGTGCCAGCAGCCTAGGTCCTCCACAAGAGACCCAGTACTTC
TRBV11-3	17	.	.	TRBJ2-7	CASSLESGTFNSYEQYF	TGTGCCAGCAGCTTAGAATCAGGGACGTTCAACTCCTACGAGCAGTACTTC
TRBV4-3	15	TRBD1	.	TRBJ2-1	CASSLGDRDFDEQFF	TGCGCCAGCAGCCTCGGAGACAGGGATTTTGATGAGCAGTTCTTC